Below, one TCR beta chain is given with its context. The antigen remains unidentified. This sample is drawn from a study of a mutant IDH1 vaccine in newly diagnosed glioma. Overall study context: Vaccinations were initiated 4-6 weeks following radiotherapy alone, or were given together with temozolomide cycles. The treated group averaged about 41 years old and was around 62% male, roughly 38% female.

Clones were sequenced by immunoSEQ multiplex PCR, and TCRdb holds only the in-frame ones, with some missing. The sample holds 31,000 or so clones, roughly four fifths seen once. V lost 5 bases, J lost 0 bases, and 19 bases lay in between. Germline lookup yields CDR1 MGHRA and CDR2 YSYEKL. The CDR3 totals 17 residues. Time point given: week 35, safety follow-up. Vaccine doses each comprised 300 ug of mutant IDH1 20-mer peptide, with topical imiquimod. The clonotype was recovered from a man aged 25 to 40 with glioma. The V call is TRBV4-1, the J call TRBJ1-1; D gene ambiguous. Sequencing used PBMCs, obtained from a glioma patient whose treatment included an IDH1 peptide vaccine. CDR3 residues: CASSTPVKPPLNTEAFF. CDR3 DNA: TGCGCCAGCAGCACCCCGGTTAAACCCCCTTTGAACACTGAAGCTTTCTTT.